Below, 3 T cell receptor beta chains from the same sample are listed, as sequenced in a study of T cell changes during pregnancy in multiple sclerosis. Method: immunoSEQ multiplex PCR; TCRdb's copy keeps in-frame clones and lacks some. The sample lists roughly 90,000 clones, approximately 90% seen once, with 0.85% to 0.95% in the top ten. The starting material was peripheral blood, obtained before pregnancy. The receptors come from a female donor with multiple sclerosis, enrolled in a pregnancy study.

The chain employs TRBV5-1 and TRBJ2-3; D not certain. CDR1 and CDR2 from the germline V gene are SGHRS and YFSETQ. Between the trimmed V and J ends, which lost 4 bases and 6 bases, there was a span of 9 bases. The CDR3 is 12 residues long. DNA for the CDR3: TGCGCCAGCAGCGCTGGTGCGGATACGCAGTATTTT. Encoded protein: CASSAGADTQYF.

V is TRBV9 and J is TRBJ2-5; D gene uncertain. The CDR3 consists of 14 residues. CDR1 and CDR2 from the germline V gene are SGDLS and YYNGEE. The V and J ends lost 0 bases and 4 bases respectively, with 10 bases between them. DNA for the CDR3: TGTGCCAGCAGCGTAGTCGGAGAGCGAGAGACCCAGTACTTC. It is translated as CASSVVGERETQYF.

V and J are TRBV7-9 and TRBJ1-3; D ambiguous. Per the germline V gene, CDR1 is SEHNR and CDR2 is FQNEAQ (reference sequence). The CDR3 length is 12 residues. Deletions cut 2 bases from V and 4 bases from J, with 3 bases between. DNA for the CDR3: TGTGCCAGCAGCTTATCAGGAAACACCATATATTTT. It is translated as CASSLSGNTIYF.